These 9 T cell receptor beta chains were all obtained from the same sample, sequenced in a study of blood T cell repertoires in COVID-19. The method was immunoSEQ multiplex PCR; TCRdb's version includes in-frame clones alone and lacks a portion of them. The sample consists of a few hundred thousand clones, 75% to 95% of them appearing once. Sequencing was done on a sample of peripheral blood. The receptors were gathered from a person aged 18 to 29 with COVID-19, enrolled during active disease.

The genes are TRBV6-5 and TRBJ2-7; TRBD2 matches at 11 bases. Unmatched junction bases numbered 7, after V lost 8 bases and J lost 1 base. Germline lookup yields CDR1 MNHEY and CDR2 SVGAGI. The CDR3 spans 15 residues. The CDR3 DNA follows: TGTGCCAGCCGGCCTAGCGGGAGGAGTTCCTACGAGCAGTACTTC. Its translation: CASRPSGRSSYEQYF.

The chain links TRBV7-4 to TRBJ2-7; D remains unclear. CDR3 size: 14 residues. In germline, CDR1 is SGHVT, CDR2 SQSDAQ. V lost 1 base to trimming and J lost 4 bases, with 11 bases between them. This CDR3 is CASSLVAGTYEQYF. The CDR3 DNA reads as TGTGCCAGCAGCTTAGTTGCAGGAACGTACGAGCAGTACTTC.

J is TRBJ1-5 and V is TRBV6-5; 7 nucleotides align to TRBD1. This CDR3 is built from 14 residues. Germline lookup yields CDR1 MNHEY and CDR2 SVGAGI. With V trimmed by 10 bases and J by 3 bases, 9 bases remained unmatched. The CDR3 reads CAIKGGQNNQPQHF. The CDR3, as DNA: TGTGCCATCAAGGGGGGACAGAACAATCAGCCCCAGCATTTT.

Written as DNA, the CDR3 is TGCAGTGCTAGTCGGGACAGCGATTCACCCCTCCACTTT. It translates to CSASRDSDSPLHF. The gene calls are TRBV20-1 and TRBJ1-6; 7 nucleotides line up with TRBD1. Trimming removed 3 bases from V and 8 bases from J; junction bases left unmatched: 4. The germline V gene encodes CDR1 DFQATT and CDR2 SNEGSKA (reference sequence). The CDR3 length is 13 residues.

V gene TRBV4-1 combines with J gene TRBJ2-5, with 12 nucleotides matching TRBD2. J was trimmed by 5 bases and V by 2 bases; bases with no gene match: 6. Looked up from germline, CDR1 is MGHRA and CDR2 is YSYEKL. CDR3 length equals 16 residues. DNA of the CDR3: TGCGCCAGCAGCCAACTACTAGCGGGAGGTGCGGAGACCCAGTACTTC. Residues: CASSQLLAGGAETQYF.

The rearrangement uses TRBV27 and TRBJ2-3; 8 nucleotides agree with TRBD2. The CDR3 runs 13 residues. Germline V gene lookup returns CDR1 MNHEY and CDR2 SMNVEV (reference sequence). J lost 3 bases, V lost 6 bases, and 2 bases had no gene match. In DNA form, the CDR3 reads TGTGCCAGCAGGTTAGCGGGGACAGATACGCAGTATTTT. It encodes CASRLAGTDTQYF.

The V and J genes are TRBV7-2 and TRBJ2-3; TRBD2 is a possible D gene (6 bases). Germline CDR1 SGHTA, CDR2 FQGNSA. There are 16 residues in the CDR3. Trimming left V 4 bases short and J 0 bases short, with 14 bases between. Here the CDR3 DNA reads TGTGCCAGCAGCTCCTGGAAGCGGGCTAGCACAGATACGCAGTATTTT. Residues: CASSSWKRASTDTQYF.

With respect to this clone: Within the sample, other DNA sequences also encode this same CDR3. V gene TRBV18 combines with J gene TRBJ1-3; D is perhaps TRBD1 (5 bases). The CDR3 contains 15 residues. CDR1 KGHSH and CDR2 LQKENI come from the germline V gene. Between the trimmed V and J ends, which lost 3 bases and 0 bases, there was a span of 9 bases. The CDR3 is CASSPPGLSGNTIYF. CDR3 DNA: TGTGCCAGCTCACCCCCGGGACTCTCTGGAAACACCATATATTTT.

The genes are TRBV13 and TRBJ1-1; 9 nucleotides line up with TRBD1. The CDR3 contains 18 residues. J gave up 1 base and V 1 base, and 10 bases lay outside the gene matches. CDR1 is PRHDT and CDR2 is FYEKMQ in the germline V gene (reference sequence). Here the CDR3 DNA reads TGTGCCAGCAGCTTAGAACTTCTACAGGGGGCGCAGAACACTGAAGCTTTCTTT. Translation gives CASSLELLQGAQNTEAFF. The entire variable domain, with the rest obtained from reference TRBV13 and TRBJ1-1, is as follows: AAGVIQSPRHLIKEKRETATLKCYPIPRHDTVYWYQQGPGQDPQFLISFYEKMQSDKGSIPDRFSAQQFSDYHSELNMSSLELGDSALYFCASSLELLQGAQNTEAFFGQGTRLTVV.